Listed below are T cell receptor beta chains from one sample, sequenced in a study of response to subunit inactivated influenza vaccine. TCRdb re-analysed the RT-PCR reads in MiXCR, keeping a single row per CDR3 protein. Of some 500,000 distinct CDR3 sequences in the sample, around 25% are singletons; the top ten hold approximately 1.9%. The starting material was CD4+ T cells sorted from PBMCs, obtained 4 to 6 days after vaccination. These receptors originate from a man aged 45 to 65 who received an inactivated influenza vaccine. Each CDR3 is given with its conserved first and last residue. The D gene is left open where the match is weak. Clone size is shown for a subset of rows, as once, few, many or a class of expanded clone.

TGTGCCAGCAGTTACGGTCACAGGGAACCATCCTACAATGAGCAGTTCTTC | CASSYGHREPSYNEQFF | few | TRBV6-2/TRBV6-3 | - | TRBJ2-1
TGTGCCAGCAGTCCTACAGGCACTACAATTAATTCACCCCTCCACTTT | CASSPTGTTINSPLHF | few | TRBV6-1 | - | TRBJ1-6
TGTGCCAGCAGCTCGGACTGGGACGGGGAGCTGTTTTTT | CASSSDWDGELFF | few | TRBV7-9 | - | TRBJ2-2
TGTGCCAGCAGTTTACGGGTTGAGTCCTACGAGCAGTACTTC | CASSLRVESYEQYF | - | TRBV12-3/TRBV12-4 | - | TRBJ2-7
TGTGCCAGCAGTTATTCCGGGTCTCTATACGAGCAGTACTTC | CASSYSGSLYEQYF | many | TRBV6-5 | - | TRBJ2-7
TGTGCCAGCAGTTACTCTCCCGCAGGGGCGGCCAACGTCCTGACTTTC | CASSYSPAGAANVLTF | - | TRBV6-5 | - | TRBJ2-6
TGCGCCAGCAGCCAAGAGGAGATTCGGAGAGGGGATACGCAGTATTTT | CASSQEEIRRGDTQYF | - | TRBV4-3 | - | TRBJ2-3
TGTGCCACCAGCAGAGATCGAAGGGCTAGCACAGATACGCAGTATTTT | CATSRDRRASTDTQYF | - | TRBV15 | - | TRBJ2-3
TGTGCCAGCAGTAGGCGATTTGGAGAGACCCAGTACTTC | CASSRRFGETQYF | - | TRBV2 | - | TRBJ2-5
TGCGCCAGCAGCCAAGAACCCTCTGGAAACACCATATATTTT | CASSQEPSGNTIYF | few | TRBV4-3 | - | TRBJ1-3
TGCGCCAGCAGCTTGATGGTCCAGACAGAGCAGTACTTC | CASSLMVQTEQYF | few | TRBV5-1 | - | TRBJ2-7
TGCGCCAGTGCCGAAGAGACCCAGTACTTC | CASAEETQYF | - | TRBV5-1 | - | TRBJ2-5
TGTGCCAGCAGTTACTCGGCCCTAAGTAGCGGGAGAGATACGCAGTATTTT | CASSYSALSSGRDTQYF | few | TRBV6-5 | TRBD2 | TRBJ2-3
TGTGCCAGCAGCTTGGAAGGGACAGTAGGACAGCCCCAGCATTTT | CASSLEGTVGQPQHF | few | TRBV5-5 | TRBD1 | TRBJ1-5
TGCGCCAGCAGCCTTAGTCGGGGGGAAGAAGCTTTCTTT | CASSLSRGEEAFF | - | TRBV5-1 | - | TRBJ1-1
TGCGCCAGCAGCTTGTGGAGGAACAATGAGCAGTTCTTC | CASSLWRNNEQFF | - | TRBV5-1 | - | TRBJ2-1
TGTGCCAGCTCACCTCCATCTGAGTATACGCAGTATTTT | CASSPPSEYTQYF | few | TRBV18 | - | TRBJ2-3
TGTGCCAGCAGCTTTCAGGGGGCCGACACCGGGGAGCTGTTTTTT | CASSFQGADTGELFF | - | TRBV11-3 | TRBD1 | TRBJ2-2
TGTGCCAGCAGCGTAGGAGGAAGCGGGAGGGCCGTTAACGAGCAGTACTTC | CASSVGGSGRAVNEQYF | - | TRBV9 | TRBD2 | TRBJ2-7
TGTGCCACCAGTCCCCCGGGAGGTGCGAACACCGGGGAGCTGTTTTTT | CATSPPGGANTGELFF | - | TRBV24-1 | TRBD2 | TRBJ2-2
TGTGCCAGCAGCTTATCAATGGGGCAGCCCCAGCATTTT | CASSLSMGQPQHF | - | TRBV7-2 | - | TRBJ1-5
TGTGCCAGCAGTTACAGCGGTTGGGGGCAGTTCTTC | CASSYSGWGQFF | few | TRBV6-2/TRBV6-3 | - | TRBJ2-1
TGCAGTGCTAGATTCCTAGCGGGGGACCAAGAGACCCAGTACTTC | CSARFLAGDQETQYF | few | TRBV20-1 | TRBD2 | TRBJ2-5
TGTGCCAGCAGCCAAGGCTGGGGGGAGGCATCCTACAATGAGCAGTTCTTC | CASSQGWGEASYNEQFF | - | TRBV14 | - | TRBJ2-1
TGCAGTGCTAGAGATAATTTAAAAGAGACCCAGTACTTC | CSARDNLKETQYF | many | TRBV20-1 | - | TRBJ2-5
TGTGCCGCAGCGGTCGTAAATGAGCAGTTCTTC | CAAAVVNEQFF | - | TRBV6-2/TRBV6-3 | - | TRBJ2-1